A selection of T cell receptor beta chains follows, all from one sample in a study of T cell changes during pregnancy in multiple sclerosis. Data came from immunoSEQ multiplex PCR; TCRdb stores just in-frame clones and leaves some out. The sample lists roughly 30,000 clones; about 93% were seen once. Here the sequenced sample was CD4+ T cells from peripheral blood mononuclear cells, taken in the second trimester of pregnancy. These receptors were collected from a female donor with multiple sclerosis, enrolled in a pregnancy study. Both conserved end residues are part of each CDR3. The order of the fields is D gene, V gene, clone size, J gene, CDR3 length, CDR3 DNA, CDR3 protein. A D gene is named only where the DNA matches it firmly. The listing skips clone size in some rows; elsewhere it reads once, few, many or a size class.

d_gene: TRBD1
v_gene: TRBV6-5
abundance: once
j_gene: TRBJ1-2
len: 14
CDR3nt: TGTGCCAGCAGGCGGACAGGGGAAGGATATGGCTACACCTTC
CDR3aa: CASRRTGEGYGYTF

d_gene: .
v_gene: TRBV7-9
abundance: once
j_gene: TRBJ1-1
len: 14
CDR3nt: TGTGCCAGCAGCTTAGGATTCGGGGGAAATGAAGCTTTCTTT
CDR3aa: CASSLGFGGNEAFF

d_gene: .
v_gene: TRBV19
abundance: .
j_gene: TRBJ2-1
len: 18
CDR3nt: TGTGCCAGTAACACCGTCCGACCGGGACAAATTTTCTACAATGAGCAGTTCTTC
CDR3aa: CASNTVRPGQIFYNEQFF

d_gene: .
v_gene: TRBV2
abundance: .
j_gene: TRBJ1-5
len: 15
CDR3nt: TGTGCCAGCAGCGGGACAAGGGCAGGCAATCAGCCCCAGCATTTT
CDR3aa: CASSGTRAGNQPQHF

d_gene: .
v_gene: TRBV11-3
abundance: .
j_gene: TRBJ2-5
len: 15
CDR3nt: TGTGCCAGCAGCTTAGGCGGGACAGCAAAAGAGACCCAGTACTTC
CDR3aa: CASSLGGTAKETQYF

d_gene: .
v_gene: TRBV7-8
abundance: once
j_gene: TRBJ2-7
len: 15
CDR3nt: TGTGCCAGCAGCTCCCCCCAGGGCTCCCCTTACGAGCAGTACTTC
CDR3aa: CASSSPQGSPYEQYF

d_gene: .
v_gene: TRBV7-2
abundance: few
j_gene: TRBJ2-7
len: 15
CDR3nt: TGTGCCAGCAGCTCTAGCAGGGGTTCCTCCTACGAGCAGTACTTC
CDR3aa: CASSSSRGSSYEQYF

d_gene: .
v_gene: TRBV9
abundance: .
j_gene: TRBJ1-1
len: 15
CDR3nt: TGTGCCAGCAGCGCGGGGGGGTTGGGTAGTACTGAAGCTTTCTTT
CDR3aa: CASSAGGLGSTEAFF

d_gene: .
v_gene: TRBV7-3
abundance: .
j_gene: TRBJ1-1
len: 13
CDR3nt: TGTGCCAGCAGCCGGACAGAACAGACTGAAGCTTTCTTT
CDR3aa: CASSRTEQTEAFF

d_gene: TRBD2
v_gene: TRBV18
abundance: .
j_gene: TRBJ2-5
len: 17
CDR3nt: TGTGCCAGCTCACCACGGGTTAGCGGGGTACTCAGAGCGGACCAGTACTTC
CDR3aa: CASSPRVSGVLRADQYF

d_gene: .
v_gene: TRBV27
abundance: .
j_gene: TRBJ1-1
len: 13
CDR3nt: TGTGCCAGCAGTTGGTCAGGGAGGGCTGAAGCTTTCTTT
CDR3aa: CASSWSGRAEAFF

d_gene: TRBD2
v_gene: TRBV7-2
abundance: .
j_gene: TRBJ2-1
len: 15
CDR3nt: TGTGCCAGCAGCCCCCCCGGGACTAGCTGGAGTGAGCAGTTCTTC
CDR3aa: CASSPPGTSWSEQFF

d_gene: TRBD2
v_gene: TRBV6-1
abundance: .
j_gene: TRBJ2-5
len: 15
CDR3nt: TGTGCCAGCAGTGAATGGGAGGGAGAAGGAGAGACCCAGTACTTC
CDR3aa: CASSEWEGEGETQYF

d_gene: .
v_gene: TRBV30
abundance: .
j_gene: TRBJ1-3
len: 14
CDR3nt: TGTGCCTGGAGTCCAGGGGACTCTGGAAACACCATATATTTT
CDR3aa: CAWSPGDSGNTIYF

d_gene: .
v_gene: TRBV7-2
abundance: .
j_gene: TRBJ2-5
len: 13
CDR3nt: TGTGCCAGCAGCTTAGGACACAAAGAGACCCAGTACTTC
CDR3aa: CASSLGHKETQYF